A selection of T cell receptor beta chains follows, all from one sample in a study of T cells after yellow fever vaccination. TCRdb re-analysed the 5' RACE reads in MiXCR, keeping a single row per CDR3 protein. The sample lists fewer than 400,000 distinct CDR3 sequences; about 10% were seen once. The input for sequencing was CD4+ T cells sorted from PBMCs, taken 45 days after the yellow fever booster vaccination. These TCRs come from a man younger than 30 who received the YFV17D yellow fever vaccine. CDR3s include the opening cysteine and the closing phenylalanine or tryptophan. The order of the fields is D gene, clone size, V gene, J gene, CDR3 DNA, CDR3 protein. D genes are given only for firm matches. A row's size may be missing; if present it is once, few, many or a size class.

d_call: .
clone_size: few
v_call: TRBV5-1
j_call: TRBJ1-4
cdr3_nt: TGCGCCAGCAGCTTGAACGCGGAAGGCGCCCCAAATGAAAAACTGTTTTTT
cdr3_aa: CASSLNAEGAPNEKLFF

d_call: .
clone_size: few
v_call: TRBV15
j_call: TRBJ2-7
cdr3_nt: TGTGCCACCAGCAGAGGGGGGAGCTCCTACGAGCAGTACTTC
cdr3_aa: CATSRGGSSYEQYF

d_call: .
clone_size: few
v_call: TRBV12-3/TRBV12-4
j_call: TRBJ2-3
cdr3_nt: TGTGCCACTAGGGGGGCGGGGACAGATACGCAGTATTTT
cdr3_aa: CATRGAGTDTQYF

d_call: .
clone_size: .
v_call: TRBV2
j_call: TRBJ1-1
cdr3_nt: TGTGCCAGCAGACCGAGGGGTGGGTACGCTGAAGCTTTCTTT
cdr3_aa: CASRPRGGYAEAFF

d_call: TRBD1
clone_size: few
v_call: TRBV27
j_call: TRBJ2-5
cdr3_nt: TGTGCCAGCAGTTTATGGACAGGGGAAGAGACCCAGTACTTC
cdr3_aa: CASSLWTGEETQYF

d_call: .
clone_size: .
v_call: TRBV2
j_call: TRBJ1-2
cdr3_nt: TGTGCCAGCAGTGACAACAGGAACTATGGCTACACCTTC
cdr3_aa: CASSDNRNYGYTF

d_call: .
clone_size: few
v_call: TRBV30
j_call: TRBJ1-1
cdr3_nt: TGTGCCTGGAAGTCGGGTGGCAACACTGAAGCTTTCTTT
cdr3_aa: CAWKSGGNTEAFF

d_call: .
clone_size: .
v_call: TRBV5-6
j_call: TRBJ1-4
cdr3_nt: TGTGCCAGCAGTTGGGCTCGTGGTGAAAAACTGTTTTTT
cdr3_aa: CASSWARGEKLFF

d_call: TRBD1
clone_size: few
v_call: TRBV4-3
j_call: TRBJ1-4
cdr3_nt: TGCGCCAGCAGCCAAGACTTCAGGGGGGGAAATGAAAAACTGTTTTTT
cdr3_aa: CASSQDFRGGNEKLFF

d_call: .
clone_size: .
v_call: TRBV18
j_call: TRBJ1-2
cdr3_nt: TGTGCCAGCTCATCTGGACGGTACGATGGCTACACCTTC
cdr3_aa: CASSSGRYDGYTF

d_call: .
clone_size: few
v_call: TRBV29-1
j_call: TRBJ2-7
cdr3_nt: TGCAGCGTTGTCGAACAGGCTGGCTACGAGCAGTACTTC
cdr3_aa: CSVVEQAGYEQYF

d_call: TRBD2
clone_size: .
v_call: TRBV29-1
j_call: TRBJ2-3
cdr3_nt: TGCAGCGTATCGACTAGCGGGGGGGCAGATACGCAGTATTTT
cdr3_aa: CSVSTSGGADTQYF

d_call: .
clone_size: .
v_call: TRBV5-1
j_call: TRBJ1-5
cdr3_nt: TGCGCCAGCAGCTTACAGGCTCCGGGCAATCAGCCCCAGCATTTT
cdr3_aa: CASSLQAPGNQPQHF

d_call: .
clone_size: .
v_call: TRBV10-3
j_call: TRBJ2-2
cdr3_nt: TGTGCCATCAGTGAGAGAGGCACCCCGAACACCGGGGAGCTGTTTTTT
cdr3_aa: CAISERGTPNTGELFF